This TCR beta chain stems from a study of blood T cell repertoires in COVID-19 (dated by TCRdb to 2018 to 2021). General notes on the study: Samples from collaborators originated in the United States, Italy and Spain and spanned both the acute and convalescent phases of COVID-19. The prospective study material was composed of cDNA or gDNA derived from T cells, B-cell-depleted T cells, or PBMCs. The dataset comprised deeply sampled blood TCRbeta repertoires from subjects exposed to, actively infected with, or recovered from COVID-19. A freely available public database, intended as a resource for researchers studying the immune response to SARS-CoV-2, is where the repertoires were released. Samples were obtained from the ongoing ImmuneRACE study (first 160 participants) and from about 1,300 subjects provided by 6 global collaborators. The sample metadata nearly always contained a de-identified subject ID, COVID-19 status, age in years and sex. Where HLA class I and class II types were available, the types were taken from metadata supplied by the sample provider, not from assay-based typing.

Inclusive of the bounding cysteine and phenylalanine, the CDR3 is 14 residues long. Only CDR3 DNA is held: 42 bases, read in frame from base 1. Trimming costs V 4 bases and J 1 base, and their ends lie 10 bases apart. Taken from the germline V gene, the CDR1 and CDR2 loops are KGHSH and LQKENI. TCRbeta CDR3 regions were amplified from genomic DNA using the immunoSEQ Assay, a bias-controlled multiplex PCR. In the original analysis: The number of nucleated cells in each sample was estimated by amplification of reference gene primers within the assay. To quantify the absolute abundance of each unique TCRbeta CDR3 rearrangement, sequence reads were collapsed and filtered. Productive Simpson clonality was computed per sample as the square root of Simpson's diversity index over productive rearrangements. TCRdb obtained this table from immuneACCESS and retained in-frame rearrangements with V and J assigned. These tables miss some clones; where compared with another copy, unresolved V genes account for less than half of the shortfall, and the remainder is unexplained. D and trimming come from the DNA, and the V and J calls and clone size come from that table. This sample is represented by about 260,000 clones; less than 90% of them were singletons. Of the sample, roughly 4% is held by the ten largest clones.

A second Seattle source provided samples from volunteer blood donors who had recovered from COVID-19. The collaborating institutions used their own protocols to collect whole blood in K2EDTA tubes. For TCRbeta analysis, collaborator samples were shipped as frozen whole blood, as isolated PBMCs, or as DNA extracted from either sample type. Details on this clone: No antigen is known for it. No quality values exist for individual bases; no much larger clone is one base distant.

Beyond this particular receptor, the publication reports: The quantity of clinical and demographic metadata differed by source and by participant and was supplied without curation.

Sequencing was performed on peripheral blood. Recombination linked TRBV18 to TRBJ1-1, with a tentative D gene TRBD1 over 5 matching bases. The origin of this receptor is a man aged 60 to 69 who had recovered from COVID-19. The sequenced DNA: TGTGCCAGCTCACACCGACAGTCGAACACTGAAGCTTTCTTT. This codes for CASSHRQSNTEAFF.